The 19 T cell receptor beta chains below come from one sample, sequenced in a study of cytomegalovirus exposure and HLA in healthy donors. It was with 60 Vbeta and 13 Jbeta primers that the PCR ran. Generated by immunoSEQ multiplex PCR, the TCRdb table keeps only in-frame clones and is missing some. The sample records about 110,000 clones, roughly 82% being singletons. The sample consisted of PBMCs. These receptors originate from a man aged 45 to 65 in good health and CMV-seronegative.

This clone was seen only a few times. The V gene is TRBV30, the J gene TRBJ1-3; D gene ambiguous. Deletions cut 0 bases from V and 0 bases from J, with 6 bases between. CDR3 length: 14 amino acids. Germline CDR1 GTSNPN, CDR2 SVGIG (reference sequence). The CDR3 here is CAWSVQSSGNTIYF. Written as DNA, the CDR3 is TGTGCCTGGAGTGTACAGAGCTCTGGAAACACCATATATTTT.

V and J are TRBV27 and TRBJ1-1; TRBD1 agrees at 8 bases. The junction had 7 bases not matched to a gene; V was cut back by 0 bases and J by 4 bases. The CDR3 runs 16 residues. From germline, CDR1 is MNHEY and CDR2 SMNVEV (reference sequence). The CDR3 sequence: CASSLSGQGIGTEAFF. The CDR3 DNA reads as TGTGCCAGCAGTTTATCAGGACAGGGAATTGGCACTGAAGCTTTCTTT.

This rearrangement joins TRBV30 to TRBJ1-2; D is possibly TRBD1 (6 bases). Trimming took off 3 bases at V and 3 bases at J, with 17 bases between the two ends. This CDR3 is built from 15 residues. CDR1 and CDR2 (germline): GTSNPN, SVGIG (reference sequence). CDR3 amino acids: CAWSSGEDGYYGYTF. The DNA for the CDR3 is TGTGCCTGGAGCTCAGGGGAAGATGGATACTATGGCTACACCTTC.

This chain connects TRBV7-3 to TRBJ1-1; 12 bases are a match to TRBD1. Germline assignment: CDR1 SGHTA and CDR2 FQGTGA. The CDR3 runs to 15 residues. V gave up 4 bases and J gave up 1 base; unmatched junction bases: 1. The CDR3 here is CASSSGQGANTEAFF. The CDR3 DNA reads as TGTGCCAGCAGCTCGGGACAGGGGGCGAACACTGAAGCTTTCTTT. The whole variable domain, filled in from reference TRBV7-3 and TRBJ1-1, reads GAGVSQTPSNKVTEKGKYVELRCDPISGHTALYWYRQSLGQGPEFLIYFQGTGAADDSGLPNDRFFAVRPEGSVSTLKIQRTERGDSAVYLCASSSGQGANTEAFFGQGTRLTVV.

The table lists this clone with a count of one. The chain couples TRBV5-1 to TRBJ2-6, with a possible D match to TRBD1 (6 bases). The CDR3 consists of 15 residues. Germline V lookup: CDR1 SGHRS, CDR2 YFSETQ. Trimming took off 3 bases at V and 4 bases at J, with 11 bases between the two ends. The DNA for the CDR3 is TGCGCCAGCAGCTCCTCAGGGGAAGGGGCCAACGTCCTGACTTTC. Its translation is CASSSSGEGANVLTF.

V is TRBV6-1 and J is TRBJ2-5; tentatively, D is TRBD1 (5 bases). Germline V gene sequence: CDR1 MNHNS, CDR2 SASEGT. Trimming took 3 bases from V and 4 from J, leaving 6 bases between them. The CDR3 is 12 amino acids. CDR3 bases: TGTGCCAGCAGTGACCAGGGAGAGACCCAGTACTTC. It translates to CASSDQGETQYF.

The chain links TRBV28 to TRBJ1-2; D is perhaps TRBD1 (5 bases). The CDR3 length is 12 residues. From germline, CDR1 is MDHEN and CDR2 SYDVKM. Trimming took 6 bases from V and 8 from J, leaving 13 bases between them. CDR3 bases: TGTGCCAGCAGGACAGTGTTGGAAGGCTACACCTTC. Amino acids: CASRTVLEGYTF.

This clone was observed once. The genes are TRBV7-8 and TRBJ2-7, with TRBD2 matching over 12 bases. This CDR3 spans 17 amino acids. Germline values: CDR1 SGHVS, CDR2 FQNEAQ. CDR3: CAGSLAAPLAGGREQYV. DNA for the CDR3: TGTGCCGGCAGCTTAGCGGCCCCCCTAGCGGGGGGGCGGGAGCAGTACGTC.

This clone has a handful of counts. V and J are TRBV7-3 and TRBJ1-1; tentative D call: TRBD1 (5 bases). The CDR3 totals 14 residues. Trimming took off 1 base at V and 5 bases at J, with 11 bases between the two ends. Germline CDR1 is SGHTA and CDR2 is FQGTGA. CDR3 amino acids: CASSLSLGGTEAFF. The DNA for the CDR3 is TGTGCCAGCAGCTTAAGCCTCGGGGGGACTGAAGCTTTCTTT. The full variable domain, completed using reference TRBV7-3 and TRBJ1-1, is GAGVSQTPSNKVTEKGKYVELRCDPISGHTALYWYRQSLGQGPEFLIYFQGTGAADDSGLPNDRFFAVRPEGSVSTLKIQRTERGDSAVYLCASSLSLGGTEAFFGQGTRLTVV.

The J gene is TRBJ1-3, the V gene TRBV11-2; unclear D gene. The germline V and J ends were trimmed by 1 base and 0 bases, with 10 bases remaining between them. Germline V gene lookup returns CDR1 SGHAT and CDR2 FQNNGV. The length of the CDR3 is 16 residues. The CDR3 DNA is TGTGCCAGCAGCTTAGCGGTCGGGAGCTCTGGAAACACCATATATTTT. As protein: CASSLAVGSSGNTIYF.

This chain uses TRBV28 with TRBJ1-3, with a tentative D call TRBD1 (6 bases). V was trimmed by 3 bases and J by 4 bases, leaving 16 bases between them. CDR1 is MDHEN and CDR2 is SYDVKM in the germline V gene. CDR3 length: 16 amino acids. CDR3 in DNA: TGTGCCAGCAGTTTTAGTTTTAACAGGGCGGGAAACACCATATATTTT. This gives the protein CASSFSFNRAGNTIYF.

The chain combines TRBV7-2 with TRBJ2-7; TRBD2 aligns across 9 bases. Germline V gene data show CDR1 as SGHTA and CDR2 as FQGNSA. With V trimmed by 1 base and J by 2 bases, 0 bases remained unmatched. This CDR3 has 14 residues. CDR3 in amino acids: CASSLGGGAYEQYF. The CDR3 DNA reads TGTGCCAGCAGCTTAGGCGGGGGGGCCTACGAGCAGTACTTC.

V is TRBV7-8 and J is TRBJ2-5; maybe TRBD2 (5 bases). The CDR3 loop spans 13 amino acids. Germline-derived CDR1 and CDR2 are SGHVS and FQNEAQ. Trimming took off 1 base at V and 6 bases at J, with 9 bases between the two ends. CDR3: CASSLGGEQTQYF. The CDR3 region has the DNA TGTGCCAGCAGCTTAGGTGGGGAGCAGACCCAGTACTTC.

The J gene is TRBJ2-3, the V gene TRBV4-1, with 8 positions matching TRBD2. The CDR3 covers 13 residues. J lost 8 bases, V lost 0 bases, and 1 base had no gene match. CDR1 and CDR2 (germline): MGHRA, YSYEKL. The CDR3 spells CASSQDREGTQYF. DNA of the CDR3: TGCGCCAGCAGCCAAGATCGGGAGGGTACGCAGTATTTT.

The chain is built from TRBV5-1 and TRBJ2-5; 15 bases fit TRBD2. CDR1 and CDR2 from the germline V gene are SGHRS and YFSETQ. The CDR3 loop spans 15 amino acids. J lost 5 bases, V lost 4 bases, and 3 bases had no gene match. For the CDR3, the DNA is TGCGCCAGCAGCCTAGGACTAGCGGGGGGGGAGACCCAGTACTTC. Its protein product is CASSLGLAGGETQYF.

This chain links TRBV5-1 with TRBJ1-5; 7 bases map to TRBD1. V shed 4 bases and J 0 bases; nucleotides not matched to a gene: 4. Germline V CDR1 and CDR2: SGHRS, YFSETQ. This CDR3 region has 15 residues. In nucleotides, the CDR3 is TGCGCCAGCAGCCCGGGACAGTATAGCAATCAGCCCCAGCATTTT. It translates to CASSPGQYSNQPQHF.

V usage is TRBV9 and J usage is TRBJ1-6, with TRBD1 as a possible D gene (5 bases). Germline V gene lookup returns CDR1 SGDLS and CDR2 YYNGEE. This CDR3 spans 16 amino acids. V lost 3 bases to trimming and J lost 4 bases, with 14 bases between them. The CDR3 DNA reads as TGTGCCAGCAGCGCCCCCTCAGGGTTATATAATTCACCCCTCCACTTT. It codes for CASSAPSGLYNSPLHF.

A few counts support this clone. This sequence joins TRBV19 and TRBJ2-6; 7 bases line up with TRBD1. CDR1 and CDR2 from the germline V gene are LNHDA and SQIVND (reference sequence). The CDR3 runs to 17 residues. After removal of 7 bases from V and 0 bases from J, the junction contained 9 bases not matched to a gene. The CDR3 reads CASMGDRFPSGANVLTF. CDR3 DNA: TGTGCCAGTATGGGGGACAGATTCCCCTCTGGGGCCAACGTCCTGACTTTC.

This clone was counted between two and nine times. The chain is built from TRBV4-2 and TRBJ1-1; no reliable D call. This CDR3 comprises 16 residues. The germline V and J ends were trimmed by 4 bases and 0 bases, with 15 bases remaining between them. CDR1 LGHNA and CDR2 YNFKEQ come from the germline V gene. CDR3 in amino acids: CASSPVPKRLNTEAFF. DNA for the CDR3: TGTGCCAGCAGCCCCGTGCCAAAGCGGCTGAACACTGAAGCTTTCTTT.